The 15 T cell receptor beta chains presented below share a single source sample, sequenced in a study of T cell responses to AZD1222 COVID-19 vaccine. TCRdb keeps only in-frame clones here, not all; method: immunoSEQ multiplex PCR. The sample records about 76,000 clones, 88% being singletons. The material sequenced was peripheral blood, taken on day 0 of AZD1222 vaccination. These receptors were collected from an adult in good health.

This chain connects TRBV7-2 to TRBJ1-5, with no clear D. Trimming stripped 1 base from V and 1 base from J, with 8 bases between. The CDR3 loop spans 15 amino acids. Germline values: CDR1 SGHTA, CDR2 FQGNSA. Here the CDR3 DNA reads TGTGCCAGCAGCTTAGTGCCCGCCAGCAATCAGCCCCAGCATTTT. Protein product: CASSLVPASNQPQHF.

The gene calls are TRBV28 and TRBJ1-2, with 9 bases that match TRBD1. Germline assignment: CDR1 MDHEN and CDR2 SYDVKM. CDR3 length: 15 amino acids. V shed 4 bases and J 3 bases; nucleotides not matched to a gene: 6. CDR3 in amino acids: CASSSDRGAHYGYTF. For the CDR3, the DNA is TGTGCCAGCAGTTCCGACAGGGGGGCGCACTATGGCTACACCTTC.

DNA of the CDR3: TGTGCCAGCAGGCCAGCGGGGGGCCCCTACAATGAGCAGTTCTTC. This sequence encodes CASRPAGGPYNEQFF. The J gene is TRBJ2-1, the V gene TRBV5-4, with 9 bases identical to TRBD2. The germline V gene has CDR1 SGHNT and CDR2 YYREEE (reference sequence). The CDR3 spans 15 residues. Losses at the gene ends were 5 bases for V and 2 bases for J; bases not matched to a gene: 5. Full variable domain (outside the CDR3, taken from reference TRBV5-4 and TRBJ2-1): ETGVTQSPTHLIKTRGQQVTLRCSSQSGHNTVSWYQQALGQGPQFIFQYYREEENGRGNFPPRFSGLQFPNYSSELNVNALELDDSALYLCASRPAGGPYNEQFFGPGTRLTVL.

V and J are TRBV28 and TRBJ1-5; the match to TRBD1 covers 7 bases. Germline-derived CDR1 and CDR2 are MDHEN and SYDVKM. This CDR3 comprises 14 residues. V gave up 3 bases and J gave up 4 bases; unmatched junction bases: 3. The CDR3 sequence: CASSLGTENQPQHF. The CDR3 nucleotides read TGTGCCAGCAGTTTGGGGACAGAGAATCAGCCCCAGCATTTT.

V usage is TRBV28 and J usage is TRBJ2-7; 13 bases align to TRBD2. The CDR3 spans 19 residues. Germline-derived CDR1 and CDR2 are MDHEN and SYDVKM. The ends lost 7 bases at V and 0 bases at J; junction bases unmatched: 15. The DNA of the CDR3 is TGTGCCAGCACCCCCCCCGGGGCACTAGCGGGGGGGAGCTCCTACGAGCAGTACGTC. Protein: CASTPPGALAGGSSYEQYV.

This sequence joins TRBV12-3 or TRBV12-4 and TRBJ2-7; D remains unclear. This CDR3 region has 13 residues. V was trimmed by 8 bases and J by 8 bases, leaving 19 bases between them. CDR3 DNA sequence: TGTGCCAGCGGGCGGACCCCGCTGGTGAAGCAGTACTTC. Translating gives CASGRTPLVKQYF.

The V gene is TRBV12-3 or TRBV12-4, the J gene TRBJ2-1; D may be TRBD1 or TRBD2 (5 bases each). This CDR3 has 10 residues. V was clipped by 10 bases and J by 10 bases, with 11 bases between them. The CDR3 DNA follows: TGTGCCACGGCCGGGGACGAGCAGTTCTTC. This sequence encodes CATAGDEQFF.

The chain combines TRBV3-1 (or the pseudogene TRBV3-2) with TRBJ2-2; no reliable D call. V was cut by 3 bases and J by 6 bases, with 11 bases left in between. There are 14 residues in the CDR3. Germline V gene sequence: CDR1 LGHDT, CDR2 YNNKEL (reference sequence). The CDR3 region has the DNA TGTGCCAGCAGCCAGACGCCGGGCGCCGGGGAGCTGTTTTTT. Translating it yields CASSQTPGAGELFF.

The J gene is TRBJ2-7, the V gene TRBV15; no clear D. The CDR3 length is 12 residues. Germline-derived CDR1 and CDR2 are LNHNV and YYDKDF (reference sequence). Trimming stripped 1 base from V and 4 bases from J, with 5 bases between. The CDR3 spells CATSRGGYEQYF. The CDR3 bases are TGTGCCACCAGCAGAGGGGGTTACGAGCAGTACTTC.

V is TRBV11-3 and J is TRBJ1-1; perhaps TRBD1 as D (5 bases). Germline CDR1 reads SGHNT; CDR2 reads YENEEA. V lost 0 bases and J 1 base, leaving 9 bases between the germline ends. The CDR3 is 15 amino acids. For the CDR3, the DNA is TGTGCCAGCAGCTTAGACCGGGGGAGGAACACTGAAGCTTTCTTT. Encoded protein: CASSLDRGRNTEAFF.

The CDR3 loop reads CASTYPGTYQETQYF. CDR3 DNA sequence: TGTGCCAGCACTTACCCCGGGACCTACCAAGAGACCCAGTACTTC. The chain joins TRBV2 to TRBJ2-5; the D call may be TRBD1 or TRBD2 (5 bases each). The CDR3 runs 15 residues. Looked up from germline, CDR1 is SNHLY and CDR2 is FYNNEI. The germline V and J ends were trimmed by 7 bases and 0 bases, with 15 bases remaining between them.

The V and J genes are TRBV5-4 and TRBJ1-5, with a possible D match to TRBD1 (6 bases). Germline assignment: CDR1 SGHNT and CDR2 YYREEE (reference sequence). The CDR3 length is 14 residues. V gave up 0 bases and J gave up 6 bases, with 10 bases separating them. The CDR3 here is CASSLDGGAQPQHF. CDR3 nucleotides: TGTGCCAGCAGCTTGGACGGGGGGGCTCAGCCCCAGCATTTT.

V and J are TRBV10-1 and TRBJ2-2, with D hard to call. CDR1 and CDR2 from the germline V gene are WNHNN and SYGVQD (reference sequence). Trimming took off 8 bases at V and 7 bases at J, with 11 bases between the two ends. The CDR3 spans 12 residues. The CDR3 is CASGVKVGELFF. CDR3 nucleotide sequence: TGCGCCAGCGGGGTCAAGGTCGGGGAGCTGTTTTTT.

V and J are TRBV21-1 and TRBJ1-3; TRBD1, as called in the table, went unchecked against the DNA. TRBV21-1 is reported as a pseudogene. The CDR3 is 15 residues long. In nucleotides, the CDR3 is TGTGCCAGCAGTCAGGTGCAGGTAAATGGAAACACCATATATTTT. Translation: CASSQVQVNGNTIYF.

The chain links TRBV4-2 to TRBJ2-3; 7 nucleotides agree with TRBD2. The CDR3 contains 14 residues. CDR1 and CDR2 (germline): LGHNA, YNFKEQ. V was clipped by 0 bases and J by 14 bases; unmatched bases: 11. The CDR3 nucleotides read TGTGCCAGCAGCCAAGATACGTCGGGGGGTCCCAGGTATTTT. Translation gives CASSQDTSGGPRYF.